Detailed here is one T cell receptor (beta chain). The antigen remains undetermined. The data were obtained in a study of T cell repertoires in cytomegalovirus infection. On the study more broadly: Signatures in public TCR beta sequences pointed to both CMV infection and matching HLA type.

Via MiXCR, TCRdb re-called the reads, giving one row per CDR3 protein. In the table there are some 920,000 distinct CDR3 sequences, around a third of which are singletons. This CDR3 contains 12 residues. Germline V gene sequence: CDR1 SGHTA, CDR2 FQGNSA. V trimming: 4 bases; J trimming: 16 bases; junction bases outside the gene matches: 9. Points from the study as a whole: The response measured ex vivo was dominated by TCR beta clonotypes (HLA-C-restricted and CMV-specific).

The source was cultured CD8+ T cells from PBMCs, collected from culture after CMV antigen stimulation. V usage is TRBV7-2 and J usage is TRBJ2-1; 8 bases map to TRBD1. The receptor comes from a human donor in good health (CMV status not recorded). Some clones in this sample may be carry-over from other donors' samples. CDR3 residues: CASSWSGQDIFF. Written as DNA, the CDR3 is TGTGCCAGCAGCTGGTCGGGACAGGATATCTTCTTC.